This T cell receptor (beta chain) was recovered during a study of neoadjuvant anti-PD-1 for oral cavity cancer. Study details: Before surgery, most patients got three to four biweekly 3 mg/kg nivolumab doses. Patients without progression got a fourth dose around day 43.

Libraries were prepared by immunoSEQ multiplex PCR; TCRdb keeps only in-frame clonotypes and omits some of them. The sample consists of more than 12,000 clones, approximately 71% of them appearing once. Germline loops: CDR1 SGHNT, CDR2 YYREEE (reference sequence). With 1 base removed from V and 7 bases from J, the gap between germline ends came to 6 bases. The CDR3 extends over 12 amino acids. Stage II-IVA oral cavity squamous cell carcinoma was new and untreated by systemic or radiation therapy. Analysis of PBMCs was direct, with no culture step. The V call is TRBV5-4, the J call TRBJ2-4; no definite D call. This sample comprised PBMCs, obtained before nivolumab (anti-PD-1) treatment. This clonotype was obtained from a person between 35 and 79 years old with oral cavity squamous cell carcinoma. This CDR3 is CASSLNSNIQYF. CDR3 bases: TGTGCCAGCAGCTTGAACAGCAACATTCAGTACTTC.